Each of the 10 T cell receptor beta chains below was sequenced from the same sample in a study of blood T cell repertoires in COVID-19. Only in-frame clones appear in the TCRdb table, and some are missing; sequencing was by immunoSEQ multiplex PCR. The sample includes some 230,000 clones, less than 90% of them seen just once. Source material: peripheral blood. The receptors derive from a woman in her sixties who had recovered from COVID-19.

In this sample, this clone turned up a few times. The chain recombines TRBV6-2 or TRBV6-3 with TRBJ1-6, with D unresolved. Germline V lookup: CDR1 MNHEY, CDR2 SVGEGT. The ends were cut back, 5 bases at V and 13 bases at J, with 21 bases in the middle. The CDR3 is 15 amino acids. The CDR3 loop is CASSPGRVGGSPLHF. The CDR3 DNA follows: TGTGCCAGCAGTCCAGGCCGGGTTGGAGGTTCGCCCCTCCACTTT.

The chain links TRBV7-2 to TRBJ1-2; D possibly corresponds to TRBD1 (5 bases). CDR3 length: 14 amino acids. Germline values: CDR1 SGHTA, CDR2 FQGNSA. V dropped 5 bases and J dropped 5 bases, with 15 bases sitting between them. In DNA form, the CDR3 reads TGTGCCAGCAGCCACCGGGCCAGGGTTTATGGCTACACCTTC. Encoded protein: CASSHRARVYGYTF.

The CDR3 here is CASSRLELGGGETQYF. In nucleotides, the CDR3 is TGTGCCAGTAGCCGACTCGAGCTGGGGGGTGGGGAGACCCAGTACTTC. The V gene is TRBV19, the J gene TRBJ2-5; D possibly corresponds to TRBD2 (6 bases). V was cut by 6 bases and J by 5 bases, with 22 bases left in between. The CDR3 covers 16 residues. CDR1 LNHDA and CDR2 SQIVND come from the germline V gene (reference sequence). Variable domain in full (rest from reference TRBV19 and TRBJ2-5): DGGITQSPKYLFRKEGQNVTLSCEQNLNHDAMYWYRQDPGQGLRLIYYSQIVNDFQKGDIAEGYSVSREKKESFPLTVTSAQKNPTAFYLCASSRLELGGGETQYFGPGTRLLVL.

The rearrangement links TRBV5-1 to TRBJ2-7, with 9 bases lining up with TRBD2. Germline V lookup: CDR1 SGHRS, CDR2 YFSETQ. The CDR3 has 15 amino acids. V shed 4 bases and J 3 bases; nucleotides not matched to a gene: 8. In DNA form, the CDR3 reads TGCGCCAGCAGCAACCTGGGACTAGCCAACTACGAGCAGTACTTC. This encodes CASSNLGLANYEQYF. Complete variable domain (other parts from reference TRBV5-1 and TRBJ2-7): KAGVTQTPRYLIKTRGQQVTLSCSPISGHRSVSWYQQTPGQGLQFLFEYFSETQRNKGNFPGRFSGRQFSNSRSEMNVSTLELGDSALYLCASSNLGLANYEQYFGPGTRLTVT.

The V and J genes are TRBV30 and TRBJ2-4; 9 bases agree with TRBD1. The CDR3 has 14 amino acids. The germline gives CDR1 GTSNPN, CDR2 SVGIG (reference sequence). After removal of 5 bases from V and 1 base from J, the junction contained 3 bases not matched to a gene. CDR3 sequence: CAWGDREAKNIQYF. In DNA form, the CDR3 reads TGTGCCTGGGGGGACAGGGAGGCCAAAAACATTCAGTACTTC.

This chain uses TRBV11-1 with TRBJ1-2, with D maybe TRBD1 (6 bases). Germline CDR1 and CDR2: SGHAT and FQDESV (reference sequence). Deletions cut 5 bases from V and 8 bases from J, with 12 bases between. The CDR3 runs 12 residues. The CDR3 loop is CASSARGGGYTF. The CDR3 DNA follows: TGTGCCAGCAGCGCCAGGGGCGGGGGCTACACCTTC.

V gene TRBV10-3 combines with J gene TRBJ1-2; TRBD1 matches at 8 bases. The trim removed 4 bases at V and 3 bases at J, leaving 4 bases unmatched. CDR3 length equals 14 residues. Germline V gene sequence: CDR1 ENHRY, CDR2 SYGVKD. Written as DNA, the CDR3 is TGTGCCATCAGTGGAGGACAGGGCGACTATGGCTACACCTTC. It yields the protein CAISGGQGDYGYTF.

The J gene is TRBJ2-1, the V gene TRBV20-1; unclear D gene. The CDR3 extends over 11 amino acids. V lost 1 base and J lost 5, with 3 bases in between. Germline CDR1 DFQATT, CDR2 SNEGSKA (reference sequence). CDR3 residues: CSARVNNEQFF. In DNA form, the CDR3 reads TGCAGTGCTAGAGTAAACAATGAGCAGTTCTTC.

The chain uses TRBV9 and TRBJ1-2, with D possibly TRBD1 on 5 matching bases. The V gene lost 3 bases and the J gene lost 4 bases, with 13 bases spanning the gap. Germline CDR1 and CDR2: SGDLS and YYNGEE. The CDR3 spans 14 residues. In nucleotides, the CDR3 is TGTGCCAGCAGCGCATCCGGGACTCTCTATGGCTACACCTTC. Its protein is CASSASGTLYGYTF.

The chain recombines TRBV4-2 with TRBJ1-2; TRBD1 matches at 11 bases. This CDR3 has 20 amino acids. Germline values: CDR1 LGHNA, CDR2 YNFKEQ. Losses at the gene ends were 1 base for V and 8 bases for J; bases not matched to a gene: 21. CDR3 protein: CASSQVKGGSEGQGAGGYTF. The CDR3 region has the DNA TGTGCCAGCAGCCAAGTGAAGGGGGGTTCCGAAGGACAGGGGGCTGGAGGCTACACCTTC.